The present entry profiles one TCR beta chain with its context. These data originate in a study of identical twins. MiXCR, run by TCRdb on the 5' RACE reads, gives a single entry per CDR3 protein. The sample lists 600,000 to 850,000 distinct CDR3 sequences; roughly 18% were seen once. The CDR3 runs 13 residues. V lost 3 bases and J lost 5, with 13 bases in between. Per the germline V gene, CDR1 is DFQATT and CDR2 is SNEGSKA (reference sequence). The same sample was also studied in work on T cells expressing NK-cell markers. That source reports: Dominant NKG2C+ clonotype frequencies of roughly 1.0-8% of CD8+ T cells were measured in about 6 donors.

The sequence came from a woman aged 18-29 years in good health. V and J are TRBV20-1 and TRBJ1-2; D remains ambiguous. The sample taken for sequencing was PBMCs. The CDR3 DNA reads TGCAGTGCTAGGGGTGGGGAGGGTTATGGCTACACCTTC. It codes for CSARGGEGYGYTF.